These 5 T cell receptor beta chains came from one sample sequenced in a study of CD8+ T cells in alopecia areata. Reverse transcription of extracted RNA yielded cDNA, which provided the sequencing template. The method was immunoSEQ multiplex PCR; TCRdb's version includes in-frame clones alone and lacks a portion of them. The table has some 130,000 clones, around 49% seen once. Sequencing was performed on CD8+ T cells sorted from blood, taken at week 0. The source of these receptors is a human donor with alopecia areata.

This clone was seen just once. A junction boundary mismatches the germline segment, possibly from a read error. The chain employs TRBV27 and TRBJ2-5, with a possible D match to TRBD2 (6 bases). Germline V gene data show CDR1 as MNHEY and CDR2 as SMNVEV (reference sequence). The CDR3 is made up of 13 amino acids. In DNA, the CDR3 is TGTGCCAGCTACGGGGGTGGAGAAGAAACCCAGTACTTC. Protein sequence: CASYGGGEETQYF.

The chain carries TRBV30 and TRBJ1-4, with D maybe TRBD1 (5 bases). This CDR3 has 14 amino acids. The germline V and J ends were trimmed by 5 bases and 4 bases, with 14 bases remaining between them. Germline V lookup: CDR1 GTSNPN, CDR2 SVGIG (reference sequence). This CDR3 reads CAWGVEGLNEKLFF. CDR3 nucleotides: TGTGCCTGGGGAGTCGAGGGGCTTAATGAAAAACTGTTTTTT.

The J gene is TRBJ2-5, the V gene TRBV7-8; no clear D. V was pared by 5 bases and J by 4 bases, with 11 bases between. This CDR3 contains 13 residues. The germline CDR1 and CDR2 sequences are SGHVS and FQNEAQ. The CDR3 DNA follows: TGTGCCAGCAGCCTCCTACTTCGAGAGACCCAGTACTTC. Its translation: CASSLLLRETQYF.

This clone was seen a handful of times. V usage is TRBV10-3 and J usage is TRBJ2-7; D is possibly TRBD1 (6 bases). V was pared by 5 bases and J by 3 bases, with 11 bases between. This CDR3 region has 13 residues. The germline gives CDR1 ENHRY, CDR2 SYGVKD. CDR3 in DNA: TGTGCCATCAGTCCCGGACAGATCTACGAGCAGTACTTC. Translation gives CAISPGQIYEQYF.

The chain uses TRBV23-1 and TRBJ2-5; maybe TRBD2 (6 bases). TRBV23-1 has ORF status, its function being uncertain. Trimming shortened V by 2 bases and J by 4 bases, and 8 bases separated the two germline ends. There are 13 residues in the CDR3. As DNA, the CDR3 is TGCGCCAGCAGTCAAGGAGGGGCAGAGACCCAGTACTTC. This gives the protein CASSQGGAETQYF.